The 5 T cell receptor beta chains in this list originate from one sample, sequenced in a study of T cell repertoires in cytomegalovirus infection. These receptors lack a known antigen. Each CDR3 protein gets one entry after TCRdb re-called the reads with MiXCR. The sample holds 140,000 to 150,000 distinct CDR3 sequences, over 25% seen once. The starting material was CD8+ T cells from cultured PBMCs, obtained from culture after CMV antigen stimulation. The receptors shown here come from a human donor in good health (CMV status not recorded). Some clones in this sample may be carry-over from other donors' samples.

A few counts support this clonotype. This chain links TRBV7-3 with TRBJ2-1, with 10 nucleotides matching TRBD2. The CDR3 loop spans 15 amino acids. V lost 4 bases and J lost 2; bases outside the gene matches: 2. CDR1 SGHTA and CDR2 FQGTGA come from the germline V gene. The CDR3 coding sequence is TGTGCCAGCAGCTCTAGCGGGGGTCCCTACAATGAGCAGTTCTTC. Translating it yields CASSSSGGPYNEQFF.

With regard to this clonotype: Its ends do not fully match the called genes, so a read error is possible. This chain joins TRBV12-3 or TRBV12-4 and TRBJ1-4, with D possibly being TRBD1 (5 bases). CDR3 length equals 12 residues. CDR3 nucleotide sequence: TGTGCCAGCAGTCCCACGGGTCAGGGAGGCGTATTT. Translated: CASSPTGQGGVF.

This clonotype was recorded at least ten times. The J gene is TRBJ2-7, the V gene TRBV28, with TRBD1 identical over 11 bases. Looked up from germline, CDR1 is MDHEN and CDR2 is SYDVKM. This CDR3 comprises 16 residues. V was clipped by 5 bases and J by 5 bases; unmatched bases: 11. The CDR3 loop is CASSPTSGTGGNEQYF. In DNA form, the CDR3 reads TGTGCCAGCAGTCCGACATCCGGGACAGGGGGGAACGAGCAGTACTTC.

The chain combines TRBV11-2 with TRBJ1-3; no reliable D call. V lost 2 bases and J lost 4, with 12 bases in between. Germline assignment: CDR1 SGHAT and CDR2 FQNNGV. The CDR3 is 15 amino acids. The CDR3 region has the DNA TGTGCCAGCAGCTTATACCCGGCAGACGGAAACACCATATATTTT. Protein product: CASSLYPADGNTIYF.

The chain recombines TRBV27 with TRBJ1-6, with 7 bases identical to TRBD1. The CDR3 runs 14 residues. Germline V gives CDR1 MNHEY, CDR2 SMNVEV (reference sequence). V gave up 2 bases and J gave up 9 bases; unmatched junction bases: 4. The CDR3 DNA reads as TGTGCCAGCAGTTTAGTAGAGGGGGCTTCACCCCTCCACTTT. It codes for CASSLVEGASPLHF.